This T cell receptor (beta chain) was recovered during a study of T cell responses to AZD1222 COVID-19 vaccine. Study-level information: Samples with a second dose at about 4 or about 12 weeks were pooled together.

The CDR3 has 15 amino acids. Germline values: CDR1 LNHDA, CDR2 SQIVND (reference sequence). Trimming stripped 4 bases from V and 0 bases from J, with 12 bases between. Produced via immunoSEQ multiplex PCR; TCRdb's table is partial and in-frame only. Of some 110,000 clones listed, roughly 90% are singletons. A remark on this clone: Antigen unknown.

Study outcomes and limitations: Reportedly, nearly half of unique spike TCRs recognized epitopes outside B.1.351/B.1.1.7 mutations. The span of vaccine-associated CD4 TCRs extended across spike, with dominance at 160-218 and 743-854. The study identified only five to seven AZD1222 recipients as seropositive at baseline.

The V call is TRBV19, the J call TRBJ1-2; D unresolved. This receptor was taken from an adult in good health. The sample here was peripheral blood, taken on day 0 of AZD1222 vaccination. CDR3: CASSTLPASNYGYTF. The CDR3 region has the DNA TGTGCCAGTAGTACCTTGCCGGCCTCTAACTATGGCTACACCTTC.